These T cell receptor beta chains were read from a single sample in a study of T-cell reconstitution after alpha-beta-depleted transplantation in children. One entry per CDR3 protein, called by TCRdb with MiXCR from the PCR reads. The sample consists of around 370,000 distinct CDR3 sequences, 10% to 13% of them appearing once. This sample comprised PBMCs from the stem cell graft donor, obtained from the stem cell graft. Receptors originate from a human donor who donated a stem cell graft to a child with acute lymphoblastic leukemia. The CDR3 runs from the conserved cysteine through the conserved F or W. The order of the fields is CDR3 length, clone size, D gene, J gene, V gene, CDR3 protein, CDR3 DNA. D genes are given only for firm matches. Where a row states a size, it is once, few, many or the class of an expanded clone; other rows omit it.

length: 15
size: many
D: .
J: TRBJ1-6
V: TRBV7-2
CDR3: CASSLSSSYNSPLHF
DNA: TGTGCCAGCAGCTTATCCAGCTCCTATAATTCACCCCTCCACTTT

length: 13
size: few
D: .
J: TRBJ2-3
V: TRBV20-1
CDR3: CSARAPGVDTQYF
DNA: TGCAGTGCTAGAGCCCCGGGAGTGGATACGCAGTATTTT

length: 15
size: many
D: TRBD1
J: TRBJ2-2
V: TRBV19
CDR3: CASSMSGGASGELFF
DNA: TGTGCCAGTAGTATGTCAGGGGGCGCGTCCGGGGAGCTGTTTTTT

length: 15
size: .
D: .
J: TRBJ2-6
V: TRBV12-3/TRBV12-4
CDR3: CASSLFPSGANGLTF
DNA: TGTGCCAGCAGTTTATTCCCCTCTGGGGCCAACGGCCTGACTTTC

length: 15
size: .
D: .
J: TRBJ2-5
V: TRBV28
CDR3: CASRPLVGSPGTQYF
DNA: TGTGCCAGCAGGCCCCTCGTAGGGTCCCCTGGGACCCAGTACTTC

length: 23
size: .
D: TRBD2
J: TRBJ2-3
V: TRBV29-1
CDR3: CSADGFLQVPGLGRGASTDTQYF
DNA: TGCAGCGCTGACGGGTTTTTACAGGTCCCCGGTCTAGGGCGGGGGGCTAGCACAGATACGCAGTATTTT

length: 16
size: few
D: TRBD1
J: TRBJ2-3
V: TRBV6-1
CDR3: CASSTYLGQGTDTQYF
DNA: TGTGCCAGCAGTACCTACCTGGGACAGGGCACAGATACGCAGTATTTT

length: 14
size: few
D: TRBD1
J: TRBJ1-2
V: TRBV29-1
CDR3: CSVGDRGVNYGYTF
DNA: TGCAGCGTTGGAGACAGGGGGGTGAACTATGGCTACACCTTC

length: 13
size: many
D: .
J: TRBJ2-1
V: TRBV15
CDR3: CATSSTGAHEQFF
DNA: TGTGCCACCAGCTCGACGGGAGCTCATGAGCAGTTCTTC

length: 19
size: many
D: TRBD1
J: TRBJ2-6
V: TRBV5-1
CDR3: CASSLSGGQGFSGANVLTF
DNA: TGCGCCAGCAGTTTGTCGGGGGGACAGGGTTTCTCTGGGGCCAACGTCCTGACTTTC